This T cell receptor (beta chain) was identified in a study of glioma-infiltrating T cells. This clonotype was counted ten times or more. Amplification of TCR alpha and beta CDR3 regions from RNA used iRepertoire nested multiplex PCR. TCRdb called the multiplex PCR reads again in MiXCR, with one record for every CDR3 protein. Of 90,000 to 110,000 distinct CDR3 sequences in the sample, less than 30% were seen once. V lost 4 bases and J lost 10, with 14 bases in between. The CDR3 contains 13 residues. Germline assignment: CDR1 SNHLY and CDR2 FYNNEI. This chain links TRBV2 with TRBJ2-1; D gene ambiguous. The sample comprised glioma tissue, nonneoplastic brain tissue, or PBMCs (not recorded which). The source is a human donor with low-grade glioma or glioblastoma, undergoing nonglioma brain surgery, or in good health (not recorded which). CDR3 sequence: CASSVLALHEQFF. The CDR3 DNA reads TGTGCCAGCAGTGTGTTGGCATTACACGAGCAGTTCTTC.